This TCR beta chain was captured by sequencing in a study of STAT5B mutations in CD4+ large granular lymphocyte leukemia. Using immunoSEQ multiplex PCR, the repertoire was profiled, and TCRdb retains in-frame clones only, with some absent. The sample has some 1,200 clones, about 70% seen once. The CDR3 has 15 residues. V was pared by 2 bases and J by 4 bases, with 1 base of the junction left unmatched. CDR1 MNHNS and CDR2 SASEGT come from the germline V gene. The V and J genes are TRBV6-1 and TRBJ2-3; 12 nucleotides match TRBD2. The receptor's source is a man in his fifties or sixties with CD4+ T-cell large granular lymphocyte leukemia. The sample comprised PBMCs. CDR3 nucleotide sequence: TGTGCCAGCAGTGAACTAGCGGGGGGGCCAGATACGCAGTATTTT. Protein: CASSELAGGPDTQYF.